Detailed here is one T cell receptor beta chain. The antigen remains undetermined. This entry comes from a study of post-analysis software for immune sequencing data. Regarding the study as a whole: The five TRBV segments detected at higher frequency in patients than in controls included TRBV5-6, TRBV5-1 and TRBV20-1.

Trimming took off 2 bases at V and 4 bases at J, with 14 bases between the two ends. From germline, CDR1 is SEHNR and CDR2 FQNEAQ (reference sequence). The CDR3 is 15 amino acids. Unique molecular identifiers tagged the TCR beta cDNA libraries. TCRdb independently ran MiXCR on the PCR reads; one entry per CDR3 protein. This sample yields about 820,000 distinct CDR3 sequences, of which approximately 57% are seen a single time; approximately 4.5% belongs to the top ten. The genes are TRBV7-9 and TRBJ1-2; D is undetermined. The sequenced material came from blood. The source of this sequence is a girl aged 10-17 years with multiple sclerosis. CDR3 coding DNA: TGTGCCAGCAGCTTACCCATTAATCGGGCCTATGGCTACACCTTC. This sequence encodes CASSLPINRAYGYTF.